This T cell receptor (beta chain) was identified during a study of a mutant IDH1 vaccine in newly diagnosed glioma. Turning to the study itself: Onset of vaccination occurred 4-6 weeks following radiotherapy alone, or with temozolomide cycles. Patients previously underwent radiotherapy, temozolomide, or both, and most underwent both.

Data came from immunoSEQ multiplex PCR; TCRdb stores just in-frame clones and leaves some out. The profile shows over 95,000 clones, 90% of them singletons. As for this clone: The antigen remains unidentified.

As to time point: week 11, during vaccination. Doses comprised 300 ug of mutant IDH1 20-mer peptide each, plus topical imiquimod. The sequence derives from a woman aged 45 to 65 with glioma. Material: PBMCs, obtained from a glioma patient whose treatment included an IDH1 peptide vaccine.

DNA for the CDR3: TGTGCCAGCAGTGAAAGGCCAGCGGCCGCTGAAGCTTTCTTT. Residues: CASSERPAAAEAFF. The chain joins TRBV2 to TRBJ1-1; D not resolved. CDR1 SNHLY and CDR2 FYNNEI come from the germline V gene. V lost 2 bases to trimming and J lost 6 bases, with 13 bases between them. This CDR3 has 14 residues.